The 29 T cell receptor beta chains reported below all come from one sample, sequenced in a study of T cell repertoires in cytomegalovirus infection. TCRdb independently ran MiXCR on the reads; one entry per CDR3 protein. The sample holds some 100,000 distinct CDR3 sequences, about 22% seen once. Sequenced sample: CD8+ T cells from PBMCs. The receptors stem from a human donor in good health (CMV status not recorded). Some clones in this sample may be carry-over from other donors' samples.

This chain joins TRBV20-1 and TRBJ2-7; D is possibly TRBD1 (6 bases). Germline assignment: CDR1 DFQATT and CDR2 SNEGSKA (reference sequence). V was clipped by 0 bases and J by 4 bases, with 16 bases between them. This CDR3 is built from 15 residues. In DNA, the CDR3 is TGCAGTGCTAGAGAAGCTACAGGGAGTTTGTACGAGCAGTACTTC. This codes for CSAREATGSLYEQYF.

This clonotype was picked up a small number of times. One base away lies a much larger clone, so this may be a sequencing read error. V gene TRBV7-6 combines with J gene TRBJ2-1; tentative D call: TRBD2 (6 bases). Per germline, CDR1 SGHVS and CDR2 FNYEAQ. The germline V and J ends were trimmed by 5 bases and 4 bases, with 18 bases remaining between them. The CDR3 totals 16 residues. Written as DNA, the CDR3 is TGTGCCAGCAGCCTCCCCCGGGGGACCAATTACAATGAGCAGTTCTTC. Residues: CASSLPRGTNYNEQFF.

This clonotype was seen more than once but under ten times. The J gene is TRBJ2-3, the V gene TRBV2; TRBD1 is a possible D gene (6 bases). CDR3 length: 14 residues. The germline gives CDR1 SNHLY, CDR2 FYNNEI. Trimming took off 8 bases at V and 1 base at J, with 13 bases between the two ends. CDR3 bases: TGTGCCAGCGTTAGGGCAGGGGGCACAGATACGCAGTATTTT. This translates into CASVRAGGTDTQYF.

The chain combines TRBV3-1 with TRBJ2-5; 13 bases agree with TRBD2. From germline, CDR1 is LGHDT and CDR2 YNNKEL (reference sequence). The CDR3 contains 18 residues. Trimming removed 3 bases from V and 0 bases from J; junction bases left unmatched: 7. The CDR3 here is CASSHIWTSGGNQETQYF. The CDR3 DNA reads TGTGCCAGCAGCCATATTTGGACTAGCGGGGGCAACCAAGAGACCCAGTACTTC.

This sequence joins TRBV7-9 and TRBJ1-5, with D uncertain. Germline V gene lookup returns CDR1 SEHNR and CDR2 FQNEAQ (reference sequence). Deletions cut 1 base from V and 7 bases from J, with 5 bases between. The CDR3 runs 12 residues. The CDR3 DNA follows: TGTGCCAGCAGCTTAGAAGAACAGCCCCAGCATTTT. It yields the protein CASSLEEQPQHF.

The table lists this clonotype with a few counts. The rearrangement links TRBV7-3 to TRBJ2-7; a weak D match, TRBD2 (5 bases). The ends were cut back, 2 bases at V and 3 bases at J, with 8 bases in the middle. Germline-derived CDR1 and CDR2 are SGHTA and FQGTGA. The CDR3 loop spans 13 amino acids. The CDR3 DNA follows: TGTGCCAGCAGCTTAGATGCGGGCTACGAGCAGTACTTC. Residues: CASSLDAGYEQYF. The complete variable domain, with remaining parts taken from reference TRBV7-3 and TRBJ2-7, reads GAGVSQTPSNKVTEKGKYVELRCDPISGHTALYWYRQSLGQGPEFLIYFQGTGAADDSGLPNDRFFAVRPEGSVSTLKIQRTERGDSAVYLCASSLDAGYEQYFGPGTRLTVT.

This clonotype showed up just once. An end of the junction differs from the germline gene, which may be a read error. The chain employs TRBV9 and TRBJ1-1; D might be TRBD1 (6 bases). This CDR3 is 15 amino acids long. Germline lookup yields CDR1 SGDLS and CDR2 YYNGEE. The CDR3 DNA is TGTGCCAGCAGCTCAACGGGCAGGTGGGACACTAAAGCTTTCTTT. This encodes CASSSTGRWDTKAFF.

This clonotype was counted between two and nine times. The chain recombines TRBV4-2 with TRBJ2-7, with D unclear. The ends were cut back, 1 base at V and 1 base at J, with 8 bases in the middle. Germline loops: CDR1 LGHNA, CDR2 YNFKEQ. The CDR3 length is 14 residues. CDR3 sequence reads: CASSQGLPSYEQYF. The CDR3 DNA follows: TGTGCCAGCAGCCAAGGGCTACCTTCCTACGAGCAGTACTTC.

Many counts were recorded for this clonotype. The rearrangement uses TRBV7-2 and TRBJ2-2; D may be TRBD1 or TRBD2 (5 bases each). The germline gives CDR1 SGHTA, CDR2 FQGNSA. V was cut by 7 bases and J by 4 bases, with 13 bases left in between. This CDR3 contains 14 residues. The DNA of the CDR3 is TGTGCCAGCACCTCAAGGGGAGTCACCGGGGAGCTGTTTTTT. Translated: CASTSRGVTGELFF.

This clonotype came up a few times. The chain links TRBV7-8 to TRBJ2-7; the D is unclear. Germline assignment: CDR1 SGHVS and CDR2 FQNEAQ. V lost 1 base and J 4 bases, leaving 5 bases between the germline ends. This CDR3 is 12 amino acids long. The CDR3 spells CASSLVVYEQYF. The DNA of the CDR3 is TGTGCCAGCAGCTTAGTGGTGTACGAGCAGTACTTC.

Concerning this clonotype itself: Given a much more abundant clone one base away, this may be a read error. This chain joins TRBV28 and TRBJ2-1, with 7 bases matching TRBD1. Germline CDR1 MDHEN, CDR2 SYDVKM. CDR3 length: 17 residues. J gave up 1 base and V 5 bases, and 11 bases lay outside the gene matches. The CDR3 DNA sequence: TGTGCCAGCAGTCACCCTCGGGACAGTAAGTCCTACAATGAGCAGTTCTTC. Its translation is CASSHPRDSKSYNEQFF.

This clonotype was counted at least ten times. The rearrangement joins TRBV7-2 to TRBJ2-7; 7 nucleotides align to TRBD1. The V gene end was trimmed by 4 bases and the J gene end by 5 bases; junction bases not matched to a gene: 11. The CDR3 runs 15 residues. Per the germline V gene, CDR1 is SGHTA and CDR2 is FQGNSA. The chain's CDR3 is CASSSSGTVYNEQYF. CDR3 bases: TGTGCCAGCAGCTCCTCCGGGACAGTATACAACGAGCAGTACTTC.

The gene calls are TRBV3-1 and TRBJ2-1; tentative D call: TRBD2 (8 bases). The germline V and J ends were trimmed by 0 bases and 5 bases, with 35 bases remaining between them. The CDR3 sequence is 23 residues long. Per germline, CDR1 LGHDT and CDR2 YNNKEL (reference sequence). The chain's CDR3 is CASSQDFFIQGTSPSYRDNEQFF. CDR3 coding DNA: TGTGCCAGCAGCCAAGATTTCTTTATACAGGGGACTAGTCCCTCGTACCGTGACAATGAGCAGTTCTTC.

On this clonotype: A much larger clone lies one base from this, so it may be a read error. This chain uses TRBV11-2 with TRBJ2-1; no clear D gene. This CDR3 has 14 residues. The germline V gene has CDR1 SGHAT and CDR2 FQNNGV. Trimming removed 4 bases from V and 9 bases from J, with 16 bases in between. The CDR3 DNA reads TGTGCCAGCAGCTCGACCCTGCACCCTGGTGAGCAGTTCTTC. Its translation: CASSSTLHPGEQFF.

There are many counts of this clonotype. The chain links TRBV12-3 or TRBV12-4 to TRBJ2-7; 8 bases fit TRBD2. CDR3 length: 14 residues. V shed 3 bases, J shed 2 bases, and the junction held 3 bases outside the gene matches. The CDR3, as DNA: TGTGCCAGCAGTTTGGTAGCGGGGACCTACGAGCAGTACTTC. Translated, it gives CASSLVAGTYEQYF.

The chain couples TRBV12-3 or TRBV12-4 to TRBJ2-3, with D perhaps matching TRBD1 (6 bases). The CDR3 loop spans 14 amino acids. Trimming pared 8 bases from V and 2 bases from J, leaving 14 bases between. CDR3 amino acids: CASGPRGNTDTQYF. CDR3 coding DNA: TGTGCCAGCGGACCTAGGGGGAACACAGATACGCAGTATTTT.

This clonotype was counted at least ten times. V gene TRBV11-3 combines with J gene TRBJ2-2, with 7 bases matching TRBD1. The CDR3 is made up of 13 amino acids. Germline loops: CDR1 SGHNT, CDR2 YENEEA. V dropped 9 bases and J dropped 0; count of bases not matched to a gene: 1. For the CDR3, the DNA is TGTGCCAGTACAGGGGCGAACACCGGGGAGCTGTTTTTT. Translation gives CASTGANTGELFF. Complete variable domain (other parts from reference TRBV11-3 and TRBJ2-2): EAGVVQSPRYKIIEKKQPVAFWCNPISGHNTLYWYLQNLGQGPELLIRYENEEAVDDSQLPKDRFSAERLKGVDSTLKIQPAELGDSAVYLCASTGANTGELFFGEGSRLTVL.

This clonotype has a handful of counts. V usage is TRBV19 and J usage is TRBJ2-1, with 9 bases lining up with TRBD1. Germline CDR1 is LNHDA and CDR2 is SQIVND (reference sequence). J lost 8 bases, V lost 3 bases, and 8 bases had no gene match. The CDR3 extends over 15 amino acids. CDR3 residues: CASSIIETGGDEQFF. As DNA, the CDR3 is TGTGCCAGTAGTATCATTGAGACAGGGGGGGATGAGCAGTTCTTC.

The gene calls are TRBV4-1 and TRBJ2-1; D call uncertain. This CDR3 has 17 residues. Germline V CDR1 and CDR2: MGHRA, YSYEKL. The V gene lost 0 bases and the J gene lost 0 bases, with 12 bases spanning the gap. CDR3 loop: CASSQESPVSSYNEQFF. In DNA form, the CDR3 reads TGCGCCAGCAGCCAAGAGAGTCCAGTGAGCTCCTACAATGAGCAGTTCTTC.

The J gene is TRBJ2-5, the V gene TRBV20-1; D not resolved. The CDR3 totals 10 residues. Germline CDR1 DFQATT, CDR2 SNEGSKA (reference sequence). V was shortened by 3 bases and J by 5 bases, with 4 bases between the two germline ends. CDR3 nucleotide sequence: TGCAGTGCTAGTAGCGAGACCCAGTACTTC. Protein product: CSASSETQYF.

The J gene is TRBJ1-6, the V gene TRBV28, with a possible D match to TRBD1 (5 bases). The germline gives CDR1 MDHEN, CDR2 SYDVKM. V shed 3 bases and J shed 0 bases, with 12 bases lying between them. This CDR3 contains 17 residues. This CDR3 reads CASSFPDTSSYNSPLHF. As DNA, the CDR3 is TGTGCCAGCAGTTTTCCGGACACGAGCTCCTATAATTCACCCCTCCACTTT. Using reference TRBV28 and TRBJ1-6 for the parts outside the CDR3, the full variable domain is DVKVTQSSRYLVKRTGEKVFLECVQDMDHENMFWYRQDPGLGLRLIYFSYDVKMKEKGDIPEGYSVSREKKERFSLILESASTNQTSMYLCASSFPDTSSYNSPLHFGNGTRLTVT.

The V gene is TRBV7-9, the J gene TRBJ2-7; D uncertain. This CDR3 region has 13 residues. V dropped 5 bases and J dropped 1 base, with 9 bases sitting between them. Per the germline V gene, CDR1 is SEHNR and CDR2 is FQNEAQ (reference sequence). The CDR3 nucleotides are TGTGCCAGCAGCGCACCCCCATCCTACGAGCAGTACTTC. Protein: CASSAPPSYEQYF.

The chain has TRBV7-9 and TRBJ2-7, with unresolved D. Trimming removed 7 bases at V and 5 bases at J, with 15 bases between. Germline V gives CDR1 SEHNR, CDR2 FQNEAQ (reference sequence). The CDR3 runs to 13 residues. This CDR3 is CASMRRLGHEQYF. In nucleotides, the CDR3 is TGTGCCAGCATGCGGCGGCTAGGGCACGAGCAGTACTTC. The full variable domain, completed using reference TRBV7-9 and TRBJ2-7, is DTGVSQNPRHKITKRGQNVTFRCDPISEHNRLYWYRQTLGQGPEFLTYFQNEAQLEKSRLLSDRFSAERPKGSFSTLEIQRTEQGDSAMYLCASMRRLGHEQYFGPGTRLTVT.

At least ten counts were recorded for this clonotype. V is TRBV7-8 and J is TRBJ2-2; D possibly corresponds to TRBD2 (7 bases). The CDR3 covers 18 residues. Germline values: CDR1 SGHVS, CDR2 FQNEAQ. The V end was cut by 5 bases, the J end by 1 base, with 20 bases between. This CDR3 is CASSLGVGGPLNTGELFF. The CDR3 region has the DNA TGTGCCAGCAGCCTTGGGGTGGGGGGGCCACTGAACACCGGGGAGCTGTTTTTT.

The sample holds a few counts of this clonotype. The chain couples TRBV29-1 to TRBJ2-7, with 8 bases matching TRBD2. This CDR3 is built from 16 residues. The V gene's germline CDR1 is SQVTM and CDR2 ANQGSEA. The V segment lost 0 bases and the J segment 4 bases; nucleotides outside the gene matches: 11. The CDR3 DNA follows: TGCAGCGTTGAAGATCCCAGCGGGGGAGACTCTTACGAGCAGTACTTC. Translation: CSVEDPSGGDSYEQYF.

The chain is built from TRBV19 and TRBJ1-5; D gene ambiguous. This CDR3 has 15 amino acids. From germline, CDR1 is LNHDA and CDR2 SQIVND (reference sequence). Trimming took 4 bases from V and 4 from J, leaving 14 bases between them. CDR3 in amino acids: CASSRAESSNQPQHF. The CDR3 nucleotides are TGTGCCAGTAGTAGAGCAGAATCTTCAAATCAGCCCCAGCATTTT.

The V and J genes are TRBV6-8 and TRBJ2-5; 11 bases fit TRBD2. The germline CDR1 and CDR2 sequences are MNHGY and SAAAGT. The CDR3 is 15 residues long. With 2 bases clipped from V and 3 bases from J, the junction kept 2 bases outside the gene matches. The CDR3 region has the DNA TGTGCCAGCAGTTACGTGGGACTAGCGGAAGAGACCCAGTACTTC. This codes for CASSYVGLAEETQYF.

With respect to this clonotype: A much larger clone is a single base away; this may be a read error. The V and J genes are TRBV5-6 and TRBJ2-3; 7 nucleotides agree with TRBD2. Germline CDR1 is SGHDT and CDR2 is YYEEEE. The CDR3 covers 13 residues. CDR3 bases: TGTGCCACCAGCTTCGGGGGGACAGATACGCAGTATTTT. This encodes CATSFGGTDTQYF.

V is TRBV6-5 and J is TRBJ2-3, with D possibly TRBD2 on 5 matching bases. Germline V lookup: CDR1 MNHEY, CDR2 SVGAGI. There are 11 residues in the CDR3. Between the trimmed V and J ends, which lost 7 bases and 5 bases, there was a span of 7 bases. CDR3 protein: CASIAGDTQYF. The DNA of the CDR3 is TGTGCCAGCATTGCGGGAGATACGCAGTATTTT.